The present TCR beta chain was sequenced within a study of T cells expressing NK-cell markers. Study-level information: In the group of eight sequenced donors, seven were HCMV-seropositive and one was seronegative. Study-wide results and caveats: Among CD8+ T cells from about six donors, dominant NKG2C+ clonotypes accounted for about 1.0-7.0%.

Germline V gives CDR1 MNHEY, CDR2 SVGEGT. The CDR3 runs to 15 residues. A word on this clonotype: The antigen remains undetermined.

Generation of TCR beta cDNA was performed by 5'RACE template switching incorporating UMIs. TCRdb reprocessed the 5' RACE reads, with one entry per CDR3 protein and no DNA. The listing records 250,000 to 300,000 distinct CDR3 sequences. The sequence was collected from a man aged 18-30 years in good health. The sequenced sample consisted of blood T cells: a sorted CD56 or NKG2C T cell subset, CD4+ or CD8+ T cells, or bulk PBMC T cells (not recorded which). The chain combines TRBV6-2 or TRBV6-3 with TRBJ2-1; lacking DNA, the TRBD1 call made by TCRdb goes unchecked. Here the CDR3 reads CASSLNPPVSRRQFF.